This TCR beta chain was captured by sequencing in a study of blood T cell repertoires in COVID-19. About the research overall: Acute and convalescent COVID-19 samples came from the United States, Italy and Spain.

With 6 bases removed from V and 4 bases from J, the gap between germline ends came to 10 bases. CDR1 and CDR2 from the germline V gene are MNHEY and SVGAGI. This CDR3 is 13 amino acids long. The table came from immunoSEQ multiplex PCR; TCRdb's copy has only in-frame clones and leaves some out. The sample consists of about 86,000 clones, 85% of them appearing once. This TCR was recovered from a man aged 50 or older with acute or convalescent COVID-19. V gene TRBV6-5 combines with J gene TRBJ2-1; tentative D call: TRBD1 (6 bases). Material for sequencing was peripheral blood. The CDR3 nucleotides are TGTGCCAGCAGACTAACAGGGTACAATGAGCAGTTCTTC. This codes for CASRLTGYNEQFF.